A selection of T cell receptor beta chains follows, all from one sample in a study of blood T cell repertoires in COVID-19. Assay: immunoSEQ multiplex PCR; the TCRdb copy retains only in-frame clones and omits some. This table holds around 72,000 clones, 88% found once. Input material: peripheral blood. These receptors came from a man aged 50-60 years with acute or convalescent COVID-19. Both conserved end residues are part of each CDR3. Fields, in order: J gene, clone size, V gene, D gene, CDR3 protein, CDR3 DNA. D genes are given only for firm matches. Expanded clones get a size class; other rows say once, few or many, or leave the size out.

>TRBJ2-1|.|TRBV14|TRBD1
CASSLGTGLYNEQFF
TGTGCCAGCAGCCTGGGGACAGGGCTGTACAATGAGCAGTTCTTC
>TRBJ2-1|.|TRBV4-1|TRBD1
CASSHTGGYAEQFF
TGCGCCAGCAGCCATACAGGGGGCTATGCTGAGCAGTTCTTC
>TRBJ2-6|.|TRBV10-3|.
CAISEGGRTSGANVLTF
TGTGCCATCAGTGAAGGAGGGAGGACCTCTGGGGCCAACGTCCTGACTTTC
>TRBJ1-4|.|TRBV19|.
CASSIRAGTGEKLFF
TGTGCCAGTAGTATTAGGGCGGGGACCGGTGAAAAACTGTTTTTT
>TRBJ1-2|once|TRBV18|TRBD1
CASSPLGDRGNGYTF
TGTGCCAGCTCACCCCTTGGGGACAGGGGAAATGGCTACACCTTC
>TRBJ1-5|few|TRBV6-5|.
CASRQDGDQPQHF
TGTGCCAGCAGACAAGATGGTGATCAGCCCCAGCATTTT
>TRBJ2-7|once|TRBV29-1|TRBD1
CSVAGTGWHEQYF
TGCAGCGTTGCGGGGACAGGGTGGCACGAGCAGTACTTC
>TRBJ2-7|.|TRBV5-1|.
CASSLLQSEQYF
TGCGCCAGCAGCTTATTACAGAGCGAGCAGTACTTC
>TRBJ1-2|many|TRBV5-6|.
CASSLGQYYGYTF
TGTGCCAGCAGCTTGGGGCAGTACTATGGCTACACCTTC
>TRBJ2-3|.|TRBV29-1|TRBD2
CSVGTSGGVVDTQYF
TGCAGCGTTGGGACTAGCGGGGGGGTTGTAGATACGCAGTATTTT
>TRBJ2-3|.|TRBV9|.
CASSLNGGPVDTQYF
TGTGCCAGCAGCCTAAACGGGGGGCCCGTAGATACGCAGTATTTT
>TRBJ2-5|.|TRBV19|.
CASSINLQETQYF
TGTGCCAGTAGTATTAATCTTCAAGAGACCCAGTACTTC
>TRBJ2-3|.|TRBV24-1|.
CATSDLWGRGTDTQYF
TGTGCCACCAGTGATTTGTGGGGGCGCGGGACAGATACGCAGTATTTT
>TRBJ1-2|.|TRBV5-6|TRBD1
CASNGQGNYGYTF
TGTGCCAGCAACGGACAGGGGAACTATGGCTACACCTTC
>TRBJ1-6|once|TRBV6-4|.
CASSEDRSYNSPLHF
TGTGCCAGCAGTGAGGACAGAAGCTATAATTCACCCCTCCACTTT
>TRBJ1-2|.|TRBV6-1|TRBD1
CASSEELHRGGYTF
TGTGCCAGCAGTGAGGAGCTGCACAGGGGTGGCTACACCTTC
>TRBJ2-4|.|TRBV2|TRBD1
CASSGHGTEKNIQYF
TGTGCCAGCAGTGGCCACGGGACAGAGAAGAACATTCAGTACTTC
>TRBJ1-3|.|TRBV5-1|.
CASSLGSSGFSGNTIYF
TGCGCCAGCAGCTTGGGTAGCTCAGGGTTCTCTGGAAACACCATATATTTT
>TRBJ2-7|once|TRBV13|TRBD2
CASSFRTSGGGEQYF
TGTGCCAGCAGCTTTAGGACTAGCGGGGGGGGCGAGCAGTACTTC
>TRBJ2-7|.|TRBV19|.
CASSIRRDTTYEQYF
TGTGCCAGTAGTATCAGACGGGACACTACCTACGAGCAGTACTTC
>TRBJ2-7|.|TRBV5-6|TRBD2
CASSRPGLVGEQYF
TGTGCCAGCAGCCGGCCGGGACTAGTAGGCGAGCAGTACTTC
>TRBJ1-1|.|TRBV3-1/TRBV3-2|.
CASSQDGGRGNTEAFF
TGTGCCAGCAGCCAAGATGGAGGCAGGGGCAACACTGAAGCTTTCTTT
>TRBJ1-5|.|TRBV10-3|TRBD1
CAGGTDINQPQHF
TGTGCCGGGGGGACAGACATCAATCAGCCCCAGCATTTT
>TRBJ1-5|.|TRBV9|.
CASSVDISNQPQHF
TGTGCCAGCAGCGTGGACATTAGCAATCAGCCCCAGCATTTT
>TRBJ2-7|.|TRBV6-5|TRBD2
CASSSSGPTYEQYF
TGTGCCAGCAGCTCTAGCGGGCCAACCTACGAGCAGTACTTC
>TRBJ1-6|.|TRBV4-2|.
CASSQETDNSPLHF
TGTGCCAGCAGCCAAGAAACAGATAATTCACCCCTCCACTTT
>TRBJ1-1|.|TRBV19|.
CASSIGARVNTEAFF
TGTGCCAGTAGTATAGGTGCTCGGGTGAACACTGAAGCTTTCTTT
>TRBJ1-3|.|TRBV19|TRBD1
CASSIRNRGAGNTIYF
TGTGCCAGTAGTATCCGAAACAGGGGAGCTGGAAACACCATATATTTT
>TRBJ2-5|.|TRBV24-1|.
CATSDFFSGQETQYF
TGTGCCACCAGTGATTTTTTTTCAGGACAAGAGACCCAGTACTTC
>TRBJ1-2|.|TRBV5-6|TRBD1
CASSFGTGGGINYGYTF
TGTGCCAGCAGCTTCGGGACAGGGGGCGGAATAAACTATGGCTACACCTTC
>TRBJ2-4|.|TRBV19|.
CASRKDSSKNIQYF
TGTGCCAGTAGAAAGGACTCATCCAAAAACATTCAGTACTTC
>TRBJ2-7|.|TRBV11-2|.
CASSLVEGGSYEQYF
TGTGCCAGCAGCTTAGTGGAAGGGGGCTCCTACGAGCAGTACTTC
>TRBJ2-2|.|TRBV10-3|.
CAISVASQEITGELFF
TGTGCCATCAGTGTAGCTAGCCAAGAGATCACCGGGGAGCTGTTTTTT
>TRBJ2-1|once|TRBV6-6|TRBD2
CASRGLAGGIGEQFF
TGTGCCAGCAGAGGACTAGCGGGGGGTATAGGTGAGCAGTTCTTC
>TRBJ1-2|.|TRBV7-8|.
CASSPLSYGYTF
TGTGCCAGCAGCCCGTTGTCCTATGGCTACACCTTC
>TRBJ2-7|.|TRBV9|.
CASSVAVGGTYEQYF
TGTGCCAGCAGCGTAGCTGTGGGAGGTACCTACGAGCAGTACTTC
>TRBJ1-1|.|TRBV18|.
CASSPLQGQHTEAFF
TGTGCCAGCTCACCATTACAGGGTCAGCATACTGAAGCTTTCTTT
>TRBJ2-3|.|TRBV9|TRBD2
CASSLGTSSDTQYF
TGTGCCAGCAGCTTGGGGACTAGTTCAGATACGCAGTATTTT
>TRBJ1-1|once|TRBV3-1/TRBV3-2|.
CASSQVRDTEAFF
TGTGCCAGCAGCCAAGTCCGGGACACTGAAGCTTTCTTT
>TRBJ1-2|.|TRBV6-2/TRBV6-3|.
CASSQDTYGYTF
TGTGCCAGCAGTCAAGACACCTATGGCTACACCTTC
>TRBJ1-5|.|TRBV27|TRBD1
CASSRTGIGYSNQPQHF
TGTGCCAGCAGCCGGACAGGGATAGGATATAGCAATCAGCCCCAGCATTTT
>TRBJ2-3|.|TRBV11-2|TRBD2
CASRSGLAGPTDTQYF
TGTGCCAGCAGATCGGGACTAGCGGGGCCTACAGATACGCAGTATTTT